The next 29 T cell receptor beta chains were all read from a single sample in a study of vaccination effects on CD4 cells after COVID-19. Profiling relied on immunoSEQ multiplex PCR, and the TCRdb table lists in-frame clones only, not all of them. Among about 27,000 clones listed, approximately 72% were seen once. Antigen-specific CD4+ T cell clonotypes were called by their expansion after viral peptide-pool culture in ViraFEST. Having been cultured for roughly 9 days, the cells underwent CD4+ T cell isolation. Neither prior SARS-CoV-2 infection nor positive nucleocapsid antibodies were present in the vaccine recipients. No antigen is known for these receptors. The sample consisted of CD4+ T cells from PBMCs cultured with SARS-CoV-2 spike peptides, taken before COVID-19 vaccination. The origin of the receptors is a human donor who received a COVID-19 vaccine.

This chain connects TRBV11-2 to TRBJ2-7, with D perhaps matching TRBD2 (6 bases). V was clipped by 1 base and J by 1 base, with 11 bases between them. The germline gives CDR1 SGHAT, CDR2 FQNNGV. CDR3 length equals 15 residues. The CDR3 here is CASSLVAGLSYEQYF. In DNA form, the CDR3 reads TGTGCCAGCAGCTTAGTGGCGGGACTGTCCTACGAGCAGTACTTC.

The sample holds one count of this clone. The chain uses TRBV4-1 and TRBJ2-4; D is undetermined. Between the trimmed V and J ends, which lost 4 bases and 0 bases, there was a span of 7 bases. CDR1 and CDR2 (germline): MGHRA, YSYEKL. The CDR3 extends over 14 amino acids. The DNA of the CDR3 is TGCGCCAGCAGCCCAACTATAGCCAAAAACATTCAGTACTTC. Amino acid sequence: CASSPTIAKNIQYF.

The count of this clone is one. The gene calls are TRBV27 and TRBJ2-3; maybe TRBD2 (6 bases). CDR1 MNHEY and CDR2 SMNVEV come from the germline V gene (reference sequence). The germline V and J ends were trimmed by 5 bases and 4 bases, with 13 bases remaining between them. The CDR3 is 14 amino acids. In nucleotides, the CDR3 is TGTGCCAGCAGTAAACAGACTAGTTCAGATACGCAGTATTTT. Protein product: CASSKQTSSDTQYF.

This clone came up once. The V and J genes are TRBV7-2 and TRBJ2-1, with D perhaps assigned TRBD1 or TRBD2 (6 bases each). CDR3 length: 14 residues. The germline V gene encodes CDR1 SGHTA and CDR2 FQGNSA. The V and J ends lost 7 bases and 9 bases respectively, with 19 bases between them. For the CDR3, the DNA is TGTGCCAGCACCCCCACCGGGGGCCTGGGTGAGCAGTTCTTC. As protein: CASTPTGGLGEQFF. Drawing the rest from reference TRBV7-2 and TRBJ2-1, the complete variable domain is GAGVSQSPSNKVTEKGKDVELRCDPISGHTALYWYRQSLGQGLEFLIYFQGNSAPDKSGLPSDRFSAERTGGSVSTLTIQRTQQEDSAVYLCASTPTGGLGEQFFGPGTRLTVL.

This clone occurred a few times. J is TRBJ2-1 and V is TRBV7-2, with D maybe TRBD1 (6 bases). This CDR3 is 16 amino acids long. Trimming shortened V by 5 bases and J by 0 bases, and 14 bases separated the two germline ends. CDR1 is SGHTA, CDR2 FQGNSA, per germline. CDR3 residues: CASSDIGQSSYNEQFF. As DNA, the CDR3 is TGTGCCAGCAGCGATATAGGACAGAGCTCCTACAATGAGCAGTTCTTC.

V usage is TRBV5-1 and J usage is TRBJ2-1; unclear D gene. V lost 0 bases and J 8 bases, leaving 6 bases between the germline ends. Per the germline V gene, CDR1 is SGHRS and CDR2 is YFSETQ. This CDR3 has 12 residues. The CDR3, as DNA: TGCGCCAGCAGCTTGGGTGGGGATGAGCAGTTCTTC. It encodes CASSLGGDEQFF. Combining the CDR3 with reference TRBV5-1 and TRBJ2-1 gives the whole variable domain KAGVTQTPRYLIKTRGQQVTLSCSPISGHRSVSWYQQTPGQGLQFLFEYFSETQRNKGNFPGRFSGRQFSNSRSEMNVSTLELGDSALYLCASSLGGDEQFFGPGTRLTVL.

This clone was counted only a few times. The chain joins TRBV7-9 to TRBJ2-1; 8 bases fit TRBD2. The CDR3 has 15 amino acids. The V gene end was trimmed by 0 bases and the J gene end by 9 bases; junction bases not matched to a gene: 7. Germline CDR1 SEHNR, CDR2 FQNEAQ (reference sequence). The CDR3 DNA follows: TGTGCCAGCAGCTTAGCCGTGGCGGGGGGCCTTGAGCAGTTCTTC. Encoded protein: CASSLAVAGGLEQFF.

The chain uses TRBV5-4 and TRBJ2-3; TRBD1 aligns across 8 bases. Germline CDR1 and CDR2: SGHNT and YYREEE (reference sequence). The CDR3 sequence is 16 residues long. Trimming took 3 bases from V and 3 from J; bases not matched to a gene: 9. CDR3 sequence (DNA): TGTGCCAGCAGCTCGAAGACAGGGGTGAGGACAGATACGCAGTATTTT. Translation gives CASSSKTGVRTDTQYF.

The chain employs TRBV2 and TRBJ1-2, with 7 bases identical to TRBD1. V trimming: 5 bases; J trimming: 6 bases; junction bases outside the gene matches: 6. Germline loops: CDR1 SNHLY, CDR2 FYNNEI. The CDR3 is 13 residues long. The CDR3 loop is CASSPQGTHGYTF. The CDR3 DNA reads TGTGCCAGCAGTCCACAGGGGACCCATGGCTACACCTTC.

This rearrangement joins TRBV5-1 to TRBJ2-3; D remains ambiguous. This CDR3 contains 14 residues. The germline gives CDR1 SGHRS, CDR2 YFSETQ. Trimming stripped 4 bases from V and 0 bases from J, with 9 bases between. This CDR3 reads CASSDTSSTDTQYF. The CDR3 DNA is TGCGCCAGCAGCGACACCTCTAGCACAGATACGCAGTATTTT.

V usage is TRBV7-8 and J usage is TRBJ1-6; D gene ambiguous. Per the germline V gene, CDR1 is SGHVS and CDR2 is FQNEAQ. V lost 5 bases and J 9 bases, leaving 11 bases between the germline ends. The CDR3 is made up of 13 amino acids. The CDR3 reads CASSPLSVSPLHF. In nucleotides, the CDR3 is TGTGCCAGCAGCCCCCTCTCAGTTTCACCCCTCCACTTT. Full variable domain (remainder filled in from reference TRBV7-8 and TRBJ1-6): GAGVSQSPRYKVAKRGQDVALRCDPISGHVSLFWYQQALGQGPEFLTYFQNEAQLDKSGLPSDRFFAERPEGSVSTLKIQRTQQEDSAVYLCASSPLSVSPLHFGNGTRLTVT.

This chain joins TRBV12-3 or TRBV12-4 and TRBJ2-1, with D possibly matching TRBD1 (5 bases). V lost 4 bases, J lost 10 bases, and 11 bases lay in between. The length of the CDR3 is 12 residues. CDR3 in amino acids: CASSYQRTEQFF. Written as DNA, the CDR3 is TGTGCCAGCAGTTACCAGAGGACAGAGCAGTTCTTC.

This sequence joins TRBV6-5 and TRBJ1-2; 11 nucleotides line up with TRBD1. CDR3 length equals 15 residues. J was trimmed by 6 bases and V by 6 bases; bases with no gene match: 9. The germline V gene encodes CDR1 MNHEY and CDR2 SVGAGI. CDR3 coding DNA: TGTGCCAGCAGGAATCCCGGGACAGGGGGAAATGGCTACACCTTC. This codes for CASRNPGTGGNGYTF.

The chain couples TRBV6-6 to TRBJ1-5, with D possibly matching TRBD1 (5 bases). The germline gives CDR1 MNHNY, CDR2 SVGAGI (reference sequence). The CDR3 length is 16 residues. V lost 2 bases, J lost 5 bases, and 16 bases lay in between. DNA of the CDR3: TGTGCCAGCAGTTACCTCCGGGACGCCCGCTATCAGCCCCAGCATTTT. Translated: CASSYLRDARYQPQHF.

V gene TRBV4-2 combines with J gene TRBJ2-7; TRBD2 matches 8 bases. The germline CDR1 and CDR2 sequences are LGHNA and YNFKEQ. The junction had 15 bases not matched to a gene; V was cut back by 1 base and J by 4 bases. CDR3 length: 18 residues. In DNA, the CDR3 is TGTGCCAGCAGCCAAGCGGATTCCAGGCGGGGGGAACCTTACGAGCAGTACTTC. Its protein product is CASSQADSRRGEPYEQYF.

A few counts support this clone. V usage is TRBV10-3 and J usage is TRBJ1-2; tentatively, D is TRBD1 (6 bases). The V end was cut by 7 bases, the J end by 2 bases, with 11 bases between. This CDR3 region has 13 residues. Germline V gene data show CDR1 as ENHRY and CDR2 as SYGVKD. The DNA for the CDR3 is TGTGCCATCAACCAGGACAGAAACTATGGCTACACCTTC. It translates to CAINQDRNYGYTF.

This sequence joins TRBV7-2 and TRBJ1-2; D gene uncertain. Germline assignment: CDR1 SGHTA and CDR2 FQGNSA. V was cut by 4 bases and J by 3 bases, with 6 bases left in between. This CDR3 contains 12 residues. CDR3 in DNA: TGTGCCAGCAGCTCTCCAGACTATGGCTACACCTTC. Its translation is CASSSPDYGYTF. The variable domain in full, with the rest retrieved from reference TRBV7-2 and TRBJ1-2, is GAGVSQSPSNKVTEKGKDVELRCDPISGHTALYWYRQSLGQGLEFLIYFQGNSAPDKSGLPSDRFSAERTGGSVSTLTIQRTQQEDSAVYLCASSSPDYGYTFGSGTRLTVV.

The chain carries TRBV5-4 and TRBJ1-1, with 11 bases lining up with TRBD1. The V segment lost 0 bases and the J segment 4 bases; nucleotides outside the gene matches: 2. This CDR3 comprises 15 residues. Germline CDR1 and CDR2: SGHNT and YYREEE (reference sequence). The CDR3 DNA reads TGTGCCAGCAGCTTGGTGGGACAGGGGGTCACTGAAGCTTTCTTT. Its translation is CASSLVGQGVTEAFF.

The chain uses TRBV30 and TRBJ1-3; TRBD1 might be the D (6 bases). The V gene's germline CDR1 is GTSNPN and CDR2 SVGIG (reference sequence). The CDR3 is 15 residues long. Trimming took off 4 bases at V and 0 bases at J, with 13 bases between the two ends. CDR3 protein: CAWMWGGHSGNTIYF. In DNA, the CDR3 is TGTGCCTGGATGTGGGGGGGGCACTCTGGAAACACCATATATTTT.

This chain links TRBV19 with TRBJ2-2; D is unresolved. This CDR3 has 13 amino acids. Germline V gene data show CDR1 as LNHDA and CDR2 as SQIVND (reference sequence). V lost 7 bases and J lost 4, with 10 bases in between. CDR3 residues: CASIETVTGELFF. The CDR3 bases are TGTGCCAGTATTGAAACGGTCACCGGGGAGCTGTTTTTT.

This clone was observed a handful of times. This chain uses TRBV18 with TRBJ1-2; the D gene is possibly TRBD1 (5 bases). CDR1 KGHSH and CDR2 LQKENI come from the germline V gene. CDR3 length: 14 amino acids. V lost 1 base to trimming and J lost 6 bases, with 12 bases between them. CDR3 DNA sequence: TGTGCCAGCTCACCACTCAACGGGGGAGATGGCTACACCTTC. Its protein product is CASSPLNGGDGYTF.

The J gene is TRBJ2-1, the V gene TRBV3-1 (or the pseudogene TRBV3-2), with 8 bases aligning to TRBD2. Germline V gives CDR1 LGHDT, CDR2 YNNKEL (reference sequence). This CDR3 has 17 amino acids. The junction had 14 bases not matched to a gene; V was cut back by 3 bases and J by 7 bases. CDR3 nucleotides: TGTGCCAGCAGCCACGGGAATGGACTAGCAGATTTAAATGAGCAGTTCTTC. Translated, it gives CASSHGNGLADLNEQFF.

The J gene is TRBJ2-1, the V gene TRBV7-2; D ambiguous. CDR1 is SGHTA, CDR2 FQGNSA, per germline. This CDR3 is 15 amino acids long. V was trimmed by 5 bases and J by 2 bases, leaving 13 bases between them. The CDR3 spells CASSPRYGAYNEQFF. The CDR3, as DNA: TGTGCCAGCAGCCCCCGATACGGCGCCTACAATGAGCAGTTCTTC.

V is TRBV3-1 (or the pseudogene TRBV3-2) and J is TRBJ1-2; possible D gene TRBD1, 5 bases. The CDR3 has 12 residues. Trimming removed 4 bases at V and 7 bases at J, with 10 bases between. Germline CDR1 is LGHDT and CDR2 is YNNKEL (reference sequence). In nucleotides, the CDR3 is TGTGCCAGCAGCCCGGGGACCGGTGGCTACACCTTC. This translates into CASSPGTGGYTF.

This chain joins TRBV5-8 and TRBJ2-3; 12 bases match TRBD2. The CDR3 runs to 16 residues. J lost 0 bases, V lost 4 bases, and 3 bases had no gene match. Germline V gives CDR1 SGHTS, CDR2 YDEGEE. The CDR3 DNA follows: TGTGCCAGCAGCGCCGGGACTAGCGGGAGCACAGATACGCAGTATTTT. It codes for CASSAGTSGSTDTQYF.

J is TRBJ1-5 and V is TRBV15; TRBD1 matches 7 bases. The CDR3 is made up of 13 amino acids. J was trimmed by 2 bases and V by 9 bases; bases with no gene match: 4. Germline CDR1 is LNHNV and CDR2 is YYDKDF (reference sequence). The DNA for the CDR3 is TGTGCCACGGGAGGGGGCGGCAATCAGCCCCAGCATTTT. This gives the protein CATGGGGNQPQHF.

J is TRBJ2-3 and V is TRBV5-1, with TRBD2 matching 9 bases. The germline CDR1 and CDR2 sequences are SGHRS and YFSETQ. V gave up 0 bases and J gave up 1 base; unmatched junction bases: 3. The CDR3 runs 16 residues. In DNA, the CDR3 is TGCGCCAGCAGCTTGGTTGGCGGGAGGGGCACAGATACGCAGTATTTT. Its protein product is CASSLVGGRGTDTQYF.

The chain couples TRBV7-8 to TRBJ2-5; 7 bases align to TRBD2. The trim removed 10 bases at V and 5 bases at J, leaving 13 bases unmatched. Germline CDR1 SGHVS, CDR2 FQNEAQ. The length of the CDR3 is 14 residues. Here the CDR3 DNA reads TGTGCCACCTCGACTAGCCGTTTGGGGGAGACCCAGTACTTC. Residues: CATSTSRLGETQYF.

This clone has more than one count but fewer than ten. V and J are TRBV7-9 and TRBJ2-1; weak D call: TRBD2 (5 bases). With 3 bases removed from V and 5 bases from J, the gap between germline ends came to 14 bases. This CDR3 contains 15 residues. Germline values: CDR1 SEHNR, CDR2 FQNEAQ (reference sequence). In nucleotides, the CDR3 is TGTGCCAGCAGCTTTAGCGAGCTAAACAACAATGAGCAGTTCTTC. Translated: CASSFSELNNNEQFF.